There are a few counts of the clone carrying this T cell receptor (beta chain). The data were taken from a study of molecular identifiers for immune sequencing clone quantification. The CDR3 contains 18 residues. V dropped 1 base and J dropped 5; count of bases not matched to a gene: 16. In germline, CDR1 is DFQATT, CDR2 SNEGSKA (reference sequence). Using its own MiXCR run on the PCR reads, TCRdb lists one record per CDR3 protein. The sample lists some 650,000 distinct CDR3 sequences; 20% were seen once. The source is a human donor in good health. Some libraries in this study had Jurkat cell RNA spiked in. The chain couples TRBV20-1 to TRBJ2-1; TRBD2 agrees at 8 bases. Material: naive CD8+ T cells from blood, with Jurkat cell RNA spiked in. The subset denotes: FACS-sorted CD8+CD4-CCR7+CD45RA+ naive T cells. In DNA, the CDR3 is TGCAGTGCTAGAGCGCCCCTCTCGGAGCGGGAGTTCAACAATGAGCAGTTCTTC. It yields the protein CSARAPLSEREFNNEQFF.